Listed below are T cell receptor beta chains from one sample, sequenced in a study of T cell responses to AZD1222 COVID-19 vaccine. TCRdb's copy holds only in-frame clones and misses some; the assay was immunoSEQ multiplex PCR. The table includes 150,000 to 200,000 clones, 90% detected once. Sequences were derived from peripheral blood, sampled on day 0 of AZD1222 vaccination. Receptor source: an adult in good health. The CDR3 runs from the conserved cysteine through the conserved F or W. Each record gives: clone size, J gene, V gene, D gene, CDR3 DNA, CDR3 protein. A D gene is named only where the DNA matches it firmly. The listing skips clone size in some rows; elsewhere it reads once, few, many or a size class.

>-|TRBJ2-7|TRBV4-2|-
TGTGCCAGCAGCCAAGACAGTATCGGATTCTCCTACGAGCAGTACTTC
CASSQDSIGFSYEQYF
>-|TRBJ1-5|TRBV19|-
TGTGCCAGTACTCCGTTCGGCAATCAGCCCCAGCATTTT
CASTPFGNQPQHF
>-|TRBJ1-2|TRBV4-3|TRBD1
TGCGCCAGCAGCCAAGATGCAGGGGGGCTTAATGGCTACACCTTC
CASSQDAGGLNGYTF
>-|TRBJ2-7|TRBV7-6|TRBD2
TGTGCCAGCAGCTTAGGCGCTAGCGGGGGGGCGGGCGAGCAGTACTTC
CASSLGASGGAGEQYF
>-|TRBJ2-7|TRBV30|-
TGTGCCTGGGCCGGGATTAACTCCTACGAGCAGTACTTC
CAWAGINSYEQYF
>-|TRBJ2-7|TRBV19|-
TGTGCCAGTACGGCAGGGTTTTCGCCCCTCTACGAGCAGTACTTC
CASTAGFSPLYEQYF
>-|TRBJ1-1|TRBV7-8|-
TGTGCCAGCAGCCCCGGGACGGCCGTCGAAGCTTTCTTT
CASSPGTAVEAFF
>-|TRBJ2-1|TRBV7-9|TRBD1
TGTGCCAGCAGCTCGGGACAGGGCTACAATGAGCAGTTCTTC
CASSSGQGYNEQFF
>-|TRBJ2-7|TRBV9|TRBD1
TGTGCCAGCAGCGGGAGCTGGACAGGCATGGACGAGCAGTACTTC
CASSGSWTGMDEQYF
>once|TRBJ2-5|TRBV9|TRBD2
TGTGCCAGCACCCCCGGGGGAGCGGGGGGCGAAGAGACCCAGTACTTC
CASTPGGAGGEETQYF
>-|TRBJ1-5|TRBV30|-
TGTGCCGTCGGGCAGGCGAATCAGCCCCAGCATTTT
CAVGQANQPQHF
>-|TRBJ2-7|TRBV6-6|-
TGTGCCAGCAGTGGAGACAGGCCGAGCTCCTACGAGCAGTACTTC
CASSGDRPSSYEQYF
>-|TRBJ1-1|TRBV18|-
TGTGCCAGCTCACCAGGGGTTGAGAGCTTGAACACTGAAGCTTTCTTT
CASSPGVESLNTEAFF
>once|TRBJ1-3|TRBV19|-
TGTGCCAGTAGTATAGGTGGCATCTCCGGGGACACCATATATTTT
CASSIGGISGDTIYF
>-|TRBJ1-1|TRBV9|-
TGTGCCAGCAGCCCGACCGGGGGGTTCGCTGAAGCTTTCTTT
CASSPTGGFAEAFF
>few|TRBJ1-5|TRBV18|TRBD1
TGTGCCAGCTCGCCTCCGGGACAGAATCAGCCCCAGCATTTT
CASSPPGQNQPQHF
>-|TRBJ1-1|TRBV6-2/TRBV6-3|-
TGTGCCAGCAGTACCGGACGGAATGAAGCTTTCTTT
CASSTGRNEAFF
>-|TRBJ1-1|TRBV19|-
TGTGCCGGACGCGTGAGTCCGCGTCACACTGAAGCTTTCTTT
CAGRVSPRHTEAFF
>once|TRBJ2-3|TRBV9|-
TGTGCCAGCAACGTAGAGGGAAAAAAACTGCTCACAGATACGCAGTATTTT
CASNVEGKKLLTDTQYF
>-|TRBJ2-3|TRBV29-1|-
TGCAGCGTTGTTACAGGGAGAGGTACGCAGTATTTT
CSVVTGRGTQYF
>-|TRBJ1-1|TRBV12-3/TRBV12-4|-
TGTGCCAGCAGTTTGGGGGTTAGTACTGAAGCTTTCTTT
CASSLGVSTEAFF
>-|TRBJ2-3|TRBV6-5|-
TGTGCCAGCAGTTCCCCCGGGACGGCTACAGATACGCAGTATTTT
CASSSPGTATDTQYF
>-|TRBJ2-2|TRBV6-2/TRBV6-3|-
TGTGCCAGCAGTCAGGGTTCCGGGGAGCTGTTTTTT
CASSQGSGELFF
>-|TRBJ1-5|TRBV10-3|-
TGTGCCATCAGCCGACAGACCGATCAGCCCCAGCATTTT
CAISRQTDQPQHF
>-|TRBJ1-1|TRBV30|-
TGTGCCGGGCAGACGGGGGACACTGAAGCTTTCTTT
CAGQTGDTEAFF
>-|TRBJ2-7|TRBV19|-
TGTGCCAGTAGGGGTGGGGCAGGACGTTCCTACGAGCAGTACTTC
CASRGGAGRSYEQYF
>-|TRBJ2-3|TRBV5-4|-
TGTGCCAGCAGCGGAGGGACCCCGCCCACAGATACGCAGTATTTT
CASSGGTPPTDTQYF
>-|TRBJ2-3|TRBV6-5|TRBD1
TGTGCCAGCAGTTACGGACAGGTGGCAGATACGCAGTATTTT
CASSYGQVADTQYF
>-|TRBJ1-6|TRBV11-3|TRBD1
TGTGCCAGCAGCTTAGATTCTATGCGGGGACAGGGGAATTCACCCCTCCACTTT
CASSLDSMRGQGNSPLHF
>once|TRBJ1-5|TRBV30|TRBD1
TGTGCCTGGAGTATCGGGACAGTCAATCAGCCCCAGCATTTT
CAWSIGTVNQPQHF
>-|TRBJ1-2|TRBV9|TRBD1
TGTGCCAGCAGCCCGGGAGGGGGACAGGGAGCTAACTATGGCTACACCTTC
CASSPGGGQGANYGYTF
>-|TRBJ2-3|TRBV6-4|-
TGTGCCAGCAGTGACTCGAGTAGGGGGGCCACAGATACGCAGTATTTT
CASSDSSRGATDTQYF
>once|TRBJ2-5|TRBV19|TRBD1
TGTGCCAGTAGTATACAGGGGGCTGGGGAGACCCAGTACTTC
CASSIQGAGETQYF
>once|TRBJ2-3|TRBV5-1|-
TGCGCCAGCAGCTTGCGGGGGACGATCACAGATACGCAGTATTTT
CASSLRGTITDTQYF
>-|TRBJ1-2|TRBV6-2/TRBV6-3|-
TGTGCCAGCAGCCAGGACAGTTACTATGGCTACACCTTC
CASSQDSYYGYTF
>-|TRBJ1-1|TRBV3-1/TRBV3-2|-
TGTGCCAGCAGCTGGCGGGAGAACACTGAAGCTTTCTTT
CASSWRENTEAFF
>few|TRBJ2-1|TRBV5-1|TRBD2
TGCGCCAGCAGCCTCAGCGGGGGATCCTACAATGAGCAGTTCTTC
CASSLSGGSYNEQFF
>-|TRBJ2-3|TRBV24-1|-
TGTGCCACCAGTTCCGCAGGGCGCGGGGAAGATACGCAGTATTTT
CATSSAGRGEDTQYF
>-|TRBJ1-2|TRBV20-1|-
TGCAGTGCTAGTAGCGCAGGGAGGAGCTATGGCTACACCTTC
CSASSAGRSYGYTF
>-|TRBJ2-7|TRBV5-4|TRBD1
TGTGCCAGCCAATGGGACAGGGGAAAGTACGAGCAGTACTTC
CASQWDRGKYEQYF
>-|TRBJ2-5|TRBV6-6|-
TGTGCCAGCAGTCAGGGTAGGCAAGAGACCCAGTACTTC
CASSQGRQETQYF
>few|TRBJ1-3|TRBV18|TRBD1
TGTGCCAGCTCACCAGTAGGACAGGGTCTCTCTGGAAACACCATATATTTT
CASSPVGQGLSGNTIYF
>-|TRBJ2-5|TRBV4-3|-
TGCGCCAGCAGCCAAGAGCTCAGGTCGGGAGAGACCCAGTACTTC
CASSQELRSGETQYF
>-|TRBJ1-2|TRBV9|-
TGTGCCAGCAGCGTAGATTCGGGTCTCGTCTATGGCTACACCTTC
CASSVDSGLVYGYTF
>-|TRBJ2-5|TRBV6-6|-
TGTGCCAGCATCGACCGGAATTTGGGGGGGACCCAGTACTTC
CASIDRNLGGTQYF
>-|TRBJ1-2|TRBV5-1|-
TGCGCCAGCAGCTTGGACAGCCCCTATGGCTACACCTTC
CASSLDSPYGYTF
>-|TRBJ2-5|TRBV4-2|-
TGTGCCAGCAGCCAAGATCGGGCAGGGGTAGGGGAGACCCAGTACTTC
CASSQDRAGVGETQYF
>once|TRBJ2-7|TRBV7-3|-
TGTGCCAGCAGCTTAACCGGGGCCTACGAGCAGTACTTC
CASSLTGAYEQYF
>-|TRBJ2-7|TRBV3-1/TRBV3-2|-
TGTGCCAGCAGCAGGAGGGGGGACGAGCAGTACTTC
CASSRRGDEQYF
>-|TRBJ2-7|TRBV2|-
TGTGCCAGCATTAGGGGCGCGCCCTACGAGCAGTACTTC
CASIRGAPYEQYF
>-|TRBJ1-1|TRBV5-4|-
TGTGCCAGCAGTCCATCACGGGCCTCAAACACTGAAGCTTTCTTT
CASSPSRASNTEAFF
>once|TRBJ1-2|TRBV19|TRBD1
TGTGCCAGTAGTAGATCAATCGGACAGGGCTATGGCTACACCTTC
CASSRSIGQGYGYTF
>once|TRBJ1-4|TRBV19|-
TGTGCCAGTGCCTACCGAGCTAATGAAAAACTGTTTTTT
CASAYRANEKLFF
>-|TRBJ1-2|TRBV7-2|TRBD1
TGTGCCAGCAGCTTAGGAGGGACAGGGGGCTGGAACTATGGCTACACCTTC
CASSLGGTGGWNYGYTF
>-|TRBJ2-7|TRBV9|TRBD2
TGTGCCAGCAGCGTAGGGGTAAGCGGGGGGGCTGGCGAGCAGTACTTC
CASSVGVSGGAGEQYF
>-|TRBJ1-2|TRBV9|TRBD1
TGTGCCAGCAGCGCCCGGTCGAAGACAGGGAGGGATGGCTACACCTTC
CASSARSKTGRDGYTF
>-|TRBJ2-1|TRBV4-2|-
TGTGCCAGCAGCCAAGTGGGGGGAACCGCTGCGAGTGAGCAGTTCTTC
CASSQVGGTAASEQFF
>-|TRBJ2-3|TRBV9|-
TGTGCCAGCAGCGCCTCCCCTAGCACAGATACGCAGTATTTT
CASSASPSTDTQYF